This T cell receptor beta chain derives from a study of neoadjuvant anti-PD-1 for oral cavity cancer. The repertoire was sequenced with immunoSEQ multiplex PCR; TCRdb's copy has only in-frame clones and lacks some. The table includes about 72,000 clones, 65% to 85% detected once. This clone was observed many times. Specimen: PBMCs, collected before nivolumab (anti-PD-1) treatment. The receptor was derived from a person between 40 and 80 years old with oral cavity squamous cell carcinoma.

The DNA for the CDR3 is TGCGCCAGCAGCTTGGAAAGCCTAGACACAGATACGCAGTATTTT. Amino acid sequence: CASSLESLDTDTQYF. The gene calls are TRBV5-1 and TRBJ2-3; no clear D. CDR3 size: 15 residues. Per the germline V gene, CDR1 is SGHRS and CDR2 is YFSETQ. Between the trimmed V and J ends, which lost 0 bases and 2 bases, there was a span of 10 bases.